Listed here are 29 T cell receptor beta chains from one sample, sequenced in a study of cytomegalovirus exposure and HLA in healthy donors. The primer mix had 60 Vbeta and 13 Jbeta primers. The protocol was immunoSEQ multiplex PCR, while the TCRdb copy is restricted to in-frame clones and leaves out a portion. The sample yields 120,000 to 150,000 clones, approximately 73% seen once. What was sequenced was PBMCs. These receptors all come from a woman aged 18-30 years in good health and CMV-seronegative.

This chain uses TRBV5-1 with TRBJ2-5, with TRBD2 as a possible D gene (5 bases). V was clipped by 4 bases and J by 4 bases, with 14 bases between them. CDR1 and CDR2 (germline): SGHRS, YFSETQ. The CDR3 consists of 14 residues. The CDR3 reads CASSLRFEGETQYF. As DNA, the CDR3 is TGCGCCAGCAGCCTCCGCTTCGAGGGAGAGACCCAGTACTTC.

The CDR3 DNA sequence: TGTGCCAGCAGCTTAGTCCAGGTTGCTAATGAAAAACTGTTTTTT. Translation: CASSLVQVANEKLFF. This chain uses TRBV7-2 with TRBJ1-4; the D is unclear. Between the trimmed V and J ends, which lost 1 base and 3 bases, there was a span of 9 bases. This CDR3 is 15 amino acids long. Looked up from germline, CDR1 is SGHTA and CDR2 is FQGNSA.

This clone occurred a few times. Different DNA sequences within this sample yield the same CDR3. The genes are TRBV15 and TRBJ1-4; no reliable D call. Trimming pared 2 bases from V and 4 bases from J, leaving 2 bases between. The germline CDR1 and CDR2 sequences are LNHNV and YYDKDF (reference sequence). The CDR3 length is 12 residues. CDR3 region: CATSRLNEKLFF. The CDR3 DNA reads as TGTGCCACCAGCAGACTTAATGAAAAACTGTTTTTT. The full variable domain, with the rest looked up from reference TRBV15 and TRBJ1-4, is DAMVIQNPRYQVTQFGKPVTLSCSQTLNHNVMYWYQQKSSQAPKLLFHYYDKDFNNEADTPDNFQSRRPNTSFCFLDIRSPGLGDTAMYLCATSRLNEKLFFGSGTQLSVL.

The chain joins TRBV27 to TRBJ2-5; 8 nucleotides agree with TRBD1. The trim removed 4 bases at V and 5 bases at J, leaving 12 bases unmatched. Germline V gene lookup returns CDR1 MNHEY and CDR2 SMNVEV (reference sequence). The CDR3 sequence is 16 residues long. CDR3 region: CASSSKRQGNRETQYF. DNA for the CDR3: TGTGCCAGCAGTTCAAAAAGACAGGGGAATAGGGAGACCCAGTACTTC.

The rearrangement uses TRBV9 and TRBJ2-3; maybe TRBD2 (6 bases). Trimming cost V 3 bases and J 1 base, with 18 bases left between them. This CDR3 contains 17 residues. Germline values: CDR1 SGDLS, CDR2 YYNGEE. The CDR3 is CASSAPLGLPGTDTQYF. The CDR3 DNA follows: TGTGCCAGCAGCGCACCCTTGGGACTTCCCGGCACAGATACGCAGTATTTT.

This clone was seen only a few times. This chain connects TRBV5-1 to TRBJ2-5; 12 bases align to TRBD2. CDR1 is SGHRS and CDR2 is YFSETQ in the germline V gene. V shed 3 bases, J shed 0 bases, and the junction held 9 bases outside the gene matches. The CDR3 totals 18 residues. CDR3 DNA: TGCGCCAGCAGCTCCCGGACTAGCGGGGAGGGGTACCAAGAGACCCAGTACTTC. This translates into CASSSRTSGEGYQETQYF. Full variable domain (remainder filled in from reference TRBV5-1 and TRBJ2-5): KAGVTQTPRYLIKTRGQQVTLSCSPISGHRSVSWYQQTPGQGLQFLFEYFSETQRNKGNFPGRFSGRQFSNSRSEMNVSTLELGDSALYLCASSSRTSGEGYQETQYFGPGTRLLVL.

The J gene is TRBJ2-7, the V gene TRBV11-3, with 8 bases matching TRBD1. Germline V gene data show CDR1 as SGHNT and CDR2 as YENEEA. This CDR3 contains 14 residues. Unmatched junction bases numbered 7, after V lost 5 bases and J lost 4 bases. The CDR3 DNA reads TGTGCCAGCAGCGTCGACAGGGGCCCTTACGAGCAGTACGTC. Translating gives CASSVDRGPYEQYV.

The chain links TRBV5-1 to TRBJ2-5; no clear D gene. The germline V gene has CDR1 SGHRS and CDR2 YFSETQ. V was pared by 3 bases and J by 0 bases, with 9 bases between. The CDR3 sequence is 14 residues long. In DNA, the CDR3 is TGCGCCAGCAGCTACGACGGGTACCAAGAGACCCAGTACTTC. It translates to CASSYDGYQETQYF. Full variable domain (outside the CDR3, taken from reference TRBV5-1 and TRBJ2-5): KAGVTQTPRYLIKTRGQQVTLSCSPISGHRSVSWYQQTPGQGLQFLFEYFSETQRNKGNFPGRFSGRQFSNSRSEMNVSTLELGDSALYLCASSYDGYQETQYFGPGTRLLVL.

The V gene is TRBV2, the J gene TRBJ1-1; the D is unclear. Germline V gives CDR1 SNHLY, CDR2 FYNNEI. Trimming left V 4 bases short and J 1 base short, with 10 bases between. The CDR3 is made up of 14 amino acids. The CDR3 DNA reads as TGTGCCAGCAGTGTTTTCGCGGGGAACACTGAAGCTTTCTTT. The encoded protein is CASSVFAGNTEAFF.

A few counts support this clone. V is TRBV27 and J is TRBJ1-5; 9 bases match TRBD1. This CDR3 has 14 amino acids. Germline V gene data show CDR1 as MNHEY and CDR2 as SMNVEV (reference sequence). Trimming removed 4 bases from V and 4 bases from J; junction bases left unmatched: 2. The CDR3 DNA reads TGTGCCAGCAGTTATGACAGGGGGAATCAGCCCCAGCATTTT. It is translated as CASSYDRGNQPQHF.

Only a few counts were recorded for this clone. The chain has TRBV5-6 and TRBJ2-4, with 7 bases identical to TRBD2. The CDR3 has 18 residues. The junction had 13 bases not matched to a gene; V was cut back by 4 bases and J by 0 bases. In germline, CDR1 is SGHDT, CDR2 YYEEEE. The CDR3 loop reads CASSAGGFDVIAKNIQYF. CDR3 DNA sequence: TGTGCCAGCAGCGCCGGGGGGTTCGACGTAATAGCCAAAAACATTCAGTACTTC.

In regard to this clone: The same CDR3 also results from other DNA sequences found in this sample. This chain's CDR3 is CASSIGAGGIDTQYF. As DNA, the CDR3 is TGTGCCAGTAGTATTGGTGCGGGAGGAATAGATACGCAGTATTTT. This chain connects TRBV19 to TRBJ2-3, with 8 bases that match TRBD2. Trimming at V came to 3 bases and at J to 5 bases, leaving 7 bases not matched to a gene. CDR3 length equals 15 residues. CDR1 and CDR2 (germline): LNHDA, SQIVND (reference sequence).

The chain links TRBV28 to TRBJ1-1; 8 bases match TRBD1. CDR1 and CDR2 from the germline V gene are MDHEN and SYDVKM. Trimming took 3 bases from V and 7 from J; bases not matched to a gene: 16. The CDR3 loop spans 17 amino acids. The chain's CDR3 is CASSLGGTGGSQLEAFF. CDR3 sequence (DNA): TGTGCCAGCAGTTTGGGGGGAACAGGGGGTAGTCAGCTTGAAGCTTTCTTT. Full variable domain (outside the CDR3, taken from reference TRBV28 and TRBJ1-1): DVKVTQSSRYLVKRTGEKVFLECVQDMDHENMFWYRQDPGLGLRLIYFSYDVKMKEKGDIPEGYSVSREKKERFSLILESASTNQTSMYLCASSLGGTGGSQLEAFFGQGTRLTVV.

The CDR3 nucleotides are TGTGCCAGCAGCTTGCCCCAAACGAACACCGGGGAGCTGTTTTTT. It translates to CASSLPQTNTGELFF. V gene TRBV5-6 combines with J gene TRBJ2-2; D uncertain. In germline, CDR1 is SGHDT, CDR2 YYEEEE. The V end was cut by 1 base, the J end by 0 bases, with 7 bases between. The length of the CDR3 is 15 residues.

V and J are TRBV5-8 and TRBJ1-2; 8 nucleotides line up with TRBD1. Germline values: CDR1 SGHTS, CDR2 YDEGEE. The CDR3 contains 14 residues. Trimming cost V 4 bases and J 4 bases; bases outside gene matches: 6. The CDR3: CASSLGTGGYGYTF. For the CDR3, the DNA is TGTGCCAGCAGCCTGGGGACAGGAGGCTATGGCTACACCTTC.

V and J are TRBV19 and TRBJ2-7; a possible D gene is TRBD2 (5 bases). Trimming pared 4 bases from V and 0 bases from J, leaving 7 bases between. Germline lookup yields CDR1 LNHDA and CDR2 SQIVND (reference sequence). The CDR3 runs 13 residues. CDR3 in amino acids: CASSTGLSYEQYF. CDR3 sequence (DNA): TGTGCCAGTAGTACAGGACTCTCCTACGAGCAGTACTTC. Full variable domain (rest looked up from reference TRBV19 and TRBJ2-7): DGGITQSPKYLFRKEGQNVTLSCEQNLNHDAMYWYRQDPGQGLRLIYYSQIVNDFQKGDIAEGYSVSREKKESFPLTVTSAQKNPTAFYLCASSTGLSYEQYFGPGTRLTVT.

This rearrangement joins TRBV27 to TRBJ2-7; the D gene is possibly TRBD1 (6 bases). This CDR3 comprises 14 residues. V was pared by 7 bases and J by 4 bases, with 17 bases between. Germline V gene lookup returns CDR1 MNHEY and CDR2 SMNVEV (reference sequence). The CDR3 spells CASTLRQVSYEQYV. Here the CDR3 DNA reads TGTGCCAGCACCCTAAGACAGGTCTCGTACGAGCAGTACGTC.

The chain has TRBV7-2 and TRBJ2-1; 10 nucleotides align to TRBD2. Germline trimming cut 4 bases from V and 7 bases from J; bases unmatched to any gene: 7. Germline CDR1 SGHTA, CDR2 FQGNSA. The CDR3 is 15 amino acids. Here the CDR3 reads CASSSQRGGRNEQFF. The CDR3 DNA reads TGTGCCAGCAGCTCGCAGCGGGGGGGCAGGAATGAGCAGTTCTTC.

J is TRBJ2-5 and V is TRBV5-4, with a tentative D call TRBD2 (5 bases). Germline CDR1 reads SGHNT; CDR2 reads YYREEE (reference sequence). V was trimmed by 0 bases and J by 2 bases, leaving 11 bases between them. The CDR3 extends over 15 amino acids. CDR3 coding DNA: TGTGCCAGCAGCTTGGGGGTCAGCGGTCAAGAGACCCAGTACTTC. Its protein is CASSLGVSGQETQYF.

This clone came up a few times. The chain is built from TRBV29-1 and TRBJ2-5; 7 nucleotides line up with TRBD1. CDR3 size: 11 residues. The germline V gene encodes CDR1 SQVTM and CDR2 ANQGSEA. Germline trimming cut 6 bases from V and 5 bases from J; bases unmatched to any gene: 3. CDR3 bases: TGCAGCGTGAGGGGGCGGGAGACCCAGTACTTC. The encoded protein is CSVRGRETQYF.

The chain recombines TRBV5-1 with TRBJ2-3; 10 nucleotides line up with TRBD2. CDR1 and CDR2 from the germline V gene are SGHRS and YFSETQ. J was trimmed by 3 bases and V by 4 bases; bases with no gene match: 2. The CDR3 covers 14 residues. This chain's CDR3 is CASSKGLATDTQYF. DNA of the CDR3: TGCGCCAGCAGCAAGGGACTAGCGACAGATACGCAGTATTTT. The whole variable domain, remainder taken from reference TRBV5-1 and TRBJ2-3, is KAGVTQTPRYLIKTRGQQVTLSCSPISGHRSVSWYQQTPGQGLQFLFEYFSETQRNKGNFPGRFSGRQFSNSRSEMNVSTLELGDSALYLCASSKGLATDTQYFGPGTRLTVL.

CDR3 amino acids: CAWSPSRLGDTQYF. The CDR3, as DNA: TGTGCCTGGAGTCCTTCCCGTCTCGGGGATACGCAGTATTTT. V and J are TRBV30 and TRBJ2-3, with D unresolved. The CDR3 runs to 14 residues. V was shortened by 2 bases and J by 6 bases, with 15 bases between the two germline ends. Germline V gene data show CDR1 as GTSNPN and CDR2 as SVGIG (reference sequence).

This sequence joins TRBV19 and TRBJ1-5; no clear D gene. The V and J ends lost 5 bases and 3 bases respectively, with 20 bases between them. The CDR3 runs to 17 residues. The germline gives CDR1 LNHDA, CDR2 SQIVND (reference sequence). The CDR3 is CASSLMGGSRDNQPQHF. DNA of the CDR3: TGTGCCAGTAGTCTCATGGGAGGGTCCCGGGACAATCAGCCCCAGCATTTT.

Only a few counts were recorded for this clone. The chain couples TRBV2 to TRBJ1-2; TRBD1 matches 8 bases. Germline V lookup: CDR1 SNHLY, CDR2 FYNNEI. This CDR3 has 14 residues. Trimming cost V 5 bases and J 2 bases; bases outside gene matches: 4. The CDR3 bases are TGTGCCAGCAGTCTTGGACAGGGAAACTATGGCTACACCTTC. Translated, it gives CASSLGQGNYGYTF.

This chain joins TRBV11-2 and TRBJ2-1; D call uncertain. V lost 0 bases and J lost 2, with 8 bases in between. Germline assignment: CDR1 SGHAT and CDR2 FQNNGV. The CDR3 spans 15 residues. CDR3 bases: TGTGCCAGCAGCTTAGATCCTAGAACCTACAATGAGCAGTTCTTC. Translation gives CASSLDPRTYNEQFF.

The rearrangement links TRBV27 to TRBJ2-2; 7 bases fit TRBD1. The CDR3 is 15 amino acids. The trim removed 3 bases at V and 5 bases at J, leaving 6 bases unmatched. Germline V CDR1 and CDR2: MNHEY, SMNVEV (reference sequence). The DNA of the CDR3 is TGTGCCAGCAGTTTTGTCACGACAGGGACCGGGGAGCTGTTTTTT. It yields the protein CASSFVTTGTGELFF.

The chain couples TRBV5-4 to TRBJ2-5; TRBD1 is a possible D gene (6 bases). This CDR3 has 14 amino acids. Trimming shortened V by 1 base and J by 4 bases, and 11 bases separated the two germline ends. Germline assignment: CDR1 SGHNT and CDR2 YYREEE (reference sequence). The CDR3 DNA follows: TGTGCCAGCAGCTTGATCGGGACAAGAGAGACCCAGTACTTC. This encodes CASSLIGTRETQYF.

This CDR3 reads CASSLFVPQGEQFF. The DNA for the CDR3 is TGTGCCAGCTCACTTTTCGTCCCCCAGGGTGAGCAGTTCTTC. J is TRBJ2-1 and V is TRBV18; a weak D match, TRBD1 (5 bases). The germline V gene encodes CDR1 KGHSH and CDR2 LQKENI. V was trimmed by 4 bases and J by 9 bases, leaving 16 bases between them. The CDR3 loop spans 14 amino acids.

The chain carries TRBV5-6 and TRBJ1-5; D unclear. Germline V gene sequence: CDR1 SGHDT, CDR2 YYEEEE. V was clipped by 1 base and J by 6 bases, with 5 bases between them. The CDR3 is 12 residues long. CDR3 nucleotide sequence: TGTGCCAGCAGCTTGACTGGTCAGCCCCAGCATTTT. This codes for CASSLTGQPQHF.